This paragraph covers one T cell receptor (beta chain) sequence. No antigen is known for it. Qualities for individual bases were not recorded, and no much larger clone is one base off. Sample time point, as interpreted from the label and publication: roughly 24 weeks on oral tofacitinib. This specimen's treatment or condition label, interpreted: oral pan-JAK inhibitor, 5-10 mg twice daily. Peripheral blood and lesional scalp punch biopsies were obtained from patients with alopecia areata. After PBMCs were isolated by density centrifugation and stained for CD3, CD4 and CD8, a FACSAria was used to sort CD4+ and CD8+ T cells. The sample belongs to a study of CD8+ T cells in alopecia areata (dated by TCRdb to the late 2010s). About the investigation overall: Treated patients were enrolled in an open-label pilot trial of oral tofacitinib, 5 to 10 mg twice daily, for moderate-to-severe alopecia areata. Scalp clonality was compared among normal scalp (n=4), patchy alopecia areata scalp (n=8), and alopecia totalis/universalis scalp (n=8). TCRbeta CDR3 regions were amplified by immunoSEQ multiplex PCR using 35 Vbeta forward and 13 Jbeta reverse primers. Tofacitinib was given for 6 to 18 months, followed by 6 months of follow-up off drug to assess delayed response and recurrence. Disease severity in treated patients was measured with the SALT score, which quantifies the percentage of affected scalp surface area. High-throughput TCRbeta sequencing was used to examine T cell clonal expansion in alopecia areata in both the C3H/HeJ mouse model and human patients. Tofacitinib-treated patients had biopsies at baseline and at 4 and 24 weeks of treatment, with a later scalp biopsy in several patients. Human TCRbeta sequencing covered scalp tissue and sorted CD4+ and CD8+ peripheral blood T cells from patchy and totalis/universalis alopecia areata patients and healthy controls. RNA was extracted with the PAXgene miRNA kit for fixed scalp, the miRNeasy kit for PBMCs, and the RNeasy kit for mouse skin. Broad study findings and their caveats: Because the treated cohort was small and included a single nonresponder, larger studies are needed to assess links between baseline CD8+ expansion and response. Many expanded lesional clones were found to persist in scalp and blood during tofacitinib treatment, and relapse after treatment cessation may be partly explained by this persistence. Lesional scalp, especially in alopecia totalis/universalis, showed higher clonality and more expanded CD8+ clones than normal scalp, suggesting antigenic drive. Unlike mouse skin, which is dominated by gammadelta T cells, normal human skin has resident alphabeta T cells that are also sequenced, and this complicates analysis of the scalp TCR repertoire. Shared TCR sequences between patients were less evident than in mice, which may be partly attributable to HLA diversity in the patient population. Tofacitinib significantly lowered scalp clonality and the number of expanded CD8+ clones among the top 100 scalp clones.

Library creation used the immunoSEQ multiplex PCR assay. For TCR sequencing, RNA was extracted from every sample and reverse transcribed into cDNA to serve as template. First-strand cDNA was synthesized with SuperScript III using a 2:1 mix of oligo-dT and random hexamers. Amplification bias was assessed with a synthetic immune receptor repertoire, and residual bias was removed computationally. As for the original processing: After raw reads were preprocessed to remove errors, the CDR3 was defined following IMGT conventions as running from the conserved cysteine to phenylalanine. To get clonality, Shannon entropy was normalized by log2 of the number of productive unique TCRs and the result was subtracted from 1. Whether scalp clones were CD4 or CD8 was inferred by matching scalp TCRbeta sequences against CD4 and CD8 repertoires sorted from blood. TCRdb obtained this table from immuneACCESS and retained in-frame rearrangements with V and J assigned. These tables miss some clones; where compared with another copy, unresolved V genes account for less than half of the shortfall, and the remainder is unexplained. V, J and clone size are those of that table, while D and trimming were read from the DNA. Within this sample are about 190,000 clones, with about 60% of them counted one time only. Jointly, the top ten make up approximately 12% of the sample.

Specimen: CD8+ T cells sorted from blood, collected at week 24, from a patient treated with tofacitinib. The sequence was collected from a human donor with alopecia areata.

The encoded CDR3 is CASSPSGGESEKLFF. Read as DNA, the sequence is TGTGCCAGCAGCCCCTCGGGTGGAGAGAGTGAAAAACTGTTTTTT. The rearrangement combines TRBV9 with TRBJ1-4, with the D gene not confidently named. The CDR3 holds 15 amino acids from the cysteine to the phenylalanine. Solely the CDR3 DNA is kept, with 45 bases framed from the first base. The germline V gene supplies CDR1 SGDLS and CDR2 YYNGEE. V is clipped by 4 bases and J by 7 bases, and the sequence between their germline boundaries is 17 bases long.